In this sample, the clone carrying this TCR beta chain turned up once. This specimen comes from a study of blood T cell repertoires in COVID-19. In the study overall: Specimens from acute and convalescent COVID-19 originated in the United States, Italy and Spain. T cells, B-cell-depleted T cells, or PBMCs provided the cDNA or gDNA that served as material.

Germline lookup yields CDR1 MDHEN and CDR2 SYDVKM. The CDR3 contains 17 residues. The V gene end was trimmed by 8 bases and the J gene end by 1 base; junction bases not matched to a gene: 13. Authors' data handling: Estimates of nucleated cell counts were drawn from the amplification of reference gene primers. Clones were sequenced by immunoSEQ multiplex PCR, and TCRdb holds only the in-frame ones, with some missing. V and J calls and clone size follow that table, whereas D and trimming were derived from the DNA. In the table there are around 110,000 clones, 80% to 90% of which are singletons. This TCR came from a man aged 40-49 years with acute or convalescent COVID-19. This sequence joins TRBV28 and TRBJ1-5; 8 positions match TRBD1. Specimen: peripheral blood. CDR3 sequence reads: CASRRVWTGRSNQPQHF. CDR3 coding DNA: TGTGCCAGCCGAAGGGTCTGGACAGGGAGAAGCAATCAGCCCCAGCATTTT.